This paragraph reports one TCR beta chain. The data were taken from a study of somatic mutations in cytotoxic T cells in rheumatoid arthritis. The CDR3 has 14 amino acids. CDR1 and CDR2 from the germline V gene are SNHLY and FYNNEI. V lost 7 bases to trimming and J lost 3 bases; unmatched junction nucleotides: 7. Assay: immunoSEQ multiplex PCR; the TCRdb copy retains only in-frame clones and omits some. The data contain 20,000 to 25,000 clones, more than 70% of them singletons. The V and J genes are TRBV2 and TRBJ1-1; 8 nucleotides align to TRBD1. What was sequenced was CD8+ T cells sorted from blood. The source is a woman aged 50 to 60 in good health. The CDR3 sequence: CASNQGAWDTEAFF. The CDR3 DNA reads TGTGCCAGCAACCAGGGGGCTTGGGACACTGAAGCTTTCTTT.